The clone carrying this TCR beta chain was recorded at least ten times. Its specificity is not known. This entry belongs to a study of early T cells in non-severe SARS-CoV-2 infection. Whole-study context: Chains from this unsorted whole-blood bulk RNA could not be paired. Study-level results: Matches to VDJdb favored anti-spike CD8 responses and missed private and CD4 specificities.

V was trimmed by 7 bases and J by 2 bases, leaving 15 bases between them. The CDR3 loop spans 14 amino acids. Germline assignment: CDR1 SNHLY and CDR2 FYNNEI. Individual cDNA molecules were tagged with unique molecular identifiers. MiXCR was run by TCRdb on the 5' RACE reads, yielding one entry per CDR3 protein. Among around 58,000 distinct CDR3 sequences listed, less than 9.5% were seen once. The TCR was taken from an adult who was a healthcare worker with PCR-confirmed SARS-CoV-2 infection or an uninfected control (not recorded which). The rearrangement uses TRBV2 and TRBJ2-7, with D perhaps matching TRBD1 (6 bases). Specimen: whole blood, collected at baseline. DNA for the CDR3: TGTGCCAGCACTCCTGGGCAGGGGACCTACGAGCAGTACTTC. Amino acid sequence: CASTPGQGTYEQYF.